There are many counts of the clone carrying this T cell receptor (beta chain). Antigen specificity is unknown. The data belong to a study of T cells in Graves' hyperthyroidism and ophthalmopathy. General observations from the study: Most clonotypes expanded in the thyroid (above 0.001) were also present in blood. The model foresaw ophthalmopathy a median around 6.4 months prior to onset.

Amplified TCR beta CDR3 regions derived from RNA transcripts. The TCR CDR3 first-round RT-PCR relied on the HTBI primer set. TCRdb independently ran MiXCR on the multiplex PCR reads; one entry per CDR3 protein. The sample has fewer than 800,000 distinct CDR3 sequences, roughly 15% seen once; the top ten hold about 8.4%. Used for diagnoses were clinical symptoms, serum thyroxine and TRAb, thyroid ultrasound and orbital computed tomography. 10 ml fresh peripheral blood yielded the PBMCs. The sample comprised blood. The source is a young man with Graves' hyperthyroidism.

CDR3 DNA: TGTGCCAGCAGCCCGGGTGCGAACTATGGCTACACCTTC. Encoded protein: CASSPGANYGYTF. The chain employs TRBV18 and TRBJ1-2; D is uncertain. There are 13 residues in the CDR3. Trimming took off 8 bases at V and 2 bases at J, with 12 bases between the two ends. Germline values: CDR1 KGHSH, CDR2 LQKENI.